Sequencing of this TCR beta chain was carried out in a study of blood T cell repertoires in COVID-19. The CDR3 runs to 15 residues. The V gene's germline CDR1 is GTSNPN and CDR2 SVGIG (reference sequence). Trimming at V came to 3 bases and at J to 4 bases, leaving 7 bases not matched to a gene. TCRdb's copy holds only in-frame clones and misses some; the assay was immunoSEQ multiplex PCR. The sample yields approximately 340,000 clones, roughly nine tenths seen once. Living in 24 US areas, the participants were between roughly 18 and 90 years of age. The sequenced sample was PBMCs or T cells enriched from blood (not recorded which). This clonotype originated in a woman in her thirties or forties who had been exposed to COVID-19. The chain links TRBV30 to TRBJ1-3; TRBD1 aligns across 9 bases. CDR3 protein: CAWSPRQGVGNTIYF. In nucleotides, the CDR3 is TGTGCCTGGAGCCCCCGACAGGGGGTAGGAAACACCATATATTTT.